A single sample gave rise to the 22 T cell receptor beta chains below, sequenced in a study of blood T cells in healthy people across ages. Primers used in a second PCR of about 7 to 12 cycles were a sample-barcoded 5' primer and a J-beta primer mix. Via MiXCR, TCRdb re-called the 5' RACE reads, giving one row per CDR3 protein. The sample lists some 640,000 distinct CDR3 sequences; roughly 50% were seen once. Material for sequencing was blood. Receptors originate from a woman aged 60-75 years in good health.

The DNA for the CDR3 is TGTGCCAGCTCACGGCCGGGACTAGCTACTTCCAATGAGCAGTTCTTC. This encodes CASSRPGLATSNEQFF. The rearrangement joins TRBV18 to TRBJ2-1, with 9 bases identical to TRBD2. CDR1 and CDR2 from the germline V gene are KGHSH and LQKENI. The CDR3 runs to 16 residues. The V and J ends lost 4 bases and 6 bases, in that order; junction bases with no gene match: 10.

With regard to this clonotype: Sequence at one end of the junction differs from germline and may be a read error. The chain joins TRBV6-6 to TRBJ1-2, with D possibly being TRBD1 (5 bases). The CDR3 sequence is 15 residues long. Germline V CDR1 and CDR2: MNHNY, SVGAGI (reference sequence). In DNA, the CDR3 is TGTGTCAGCAGTTACACCGTCACACAGGATTATGGCTACACCTTC. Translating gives CVSSYTVTQDYGYTF.

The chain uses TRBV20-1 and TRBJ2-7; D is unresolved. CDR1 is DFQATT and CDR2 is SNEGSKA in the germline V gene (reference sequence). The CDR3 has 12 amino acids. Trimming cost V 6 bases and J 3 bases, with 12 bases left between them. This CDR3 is CSALTLDYEQYF. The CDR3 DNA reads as TGCAGTGCCCTTACCCTGGACTACGAGCAGTACTTC.

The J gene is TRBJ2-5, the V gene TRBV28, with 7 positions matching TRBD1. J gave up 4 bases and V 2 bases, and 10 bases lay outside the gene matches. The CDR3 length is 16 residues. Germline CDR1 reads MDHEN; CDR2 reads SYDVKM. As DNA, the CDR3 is TGTGCCAGCAGTTTAAGGGGGCAGGGTGGACGAGAGACCCAGTACTTC. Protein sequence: CASSLRGQGGRETQYF. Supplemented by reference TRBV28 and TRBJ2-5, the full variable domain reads DVKVTQSSRYLVKRTGEKVFLECVQDMDHENMFWYRQDPGLGLRLIYFSYDVKMKEKGDIPEGYSVSREKKERFSLILESASTNQTSMYLCASSLRGQGGRETQYFGPGTRLLVL.

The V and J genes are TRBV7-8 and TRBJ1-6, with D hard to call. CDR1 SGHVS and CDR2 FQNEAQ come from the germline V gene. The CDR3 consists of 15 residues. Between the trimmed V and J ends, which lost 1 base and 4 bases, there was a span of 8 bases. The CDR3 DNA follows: TGTGCCAGCAGCTTAGAGCGCTATTATAATTCACCCCTCCACTTT. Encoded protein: CASSLERYYNSPLHF.

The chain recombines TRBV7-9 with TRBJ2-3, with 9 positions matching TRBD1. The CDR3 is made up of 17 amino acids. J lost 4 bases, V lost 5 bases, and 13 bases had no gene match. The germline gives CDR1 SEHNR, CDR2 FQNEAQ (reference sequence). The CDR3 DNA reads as TGTGCCAGCAGCACCTACGGGACAGGGAGGGGGTCAGATACGCAGTATTTT. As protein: CASSTYGTGRGSDTQYF. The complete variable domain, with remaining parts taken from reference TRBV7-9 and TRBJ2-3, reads DTGVSQNPRHKITKRGQNVTFRCDPISEHNRLYWYRQTLGQGPEFLTYFQNEAQLEKSRLLSDRFSAERPKGSFSTLEIQRTEQGDSAMYLCASSTYGTGRGSDTQYFGPGTRLTVL.

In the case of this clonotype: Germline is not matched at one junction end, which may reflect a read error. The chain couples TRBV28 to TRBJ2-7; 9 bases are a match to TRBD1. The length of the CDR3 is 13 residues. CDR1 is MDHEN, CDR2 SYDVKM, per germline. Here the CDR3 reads CTSQPDRGHEQYF. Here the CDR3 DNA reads TGTACCAGTCAGCCGGACAGGGGTCACGAGCAGTACTTC. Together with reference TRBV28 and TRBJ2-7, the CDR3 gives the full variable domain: DVKVTQSSRYLVKRTGEKVFLECVQDMDHENMFWYRQDPGLGLRLIYFSYDVKMKEKGDIPEGYSVSREKKERFSLILESASTNQTSMYLCTSQPDRGHEQYFGPGTRLTVT.

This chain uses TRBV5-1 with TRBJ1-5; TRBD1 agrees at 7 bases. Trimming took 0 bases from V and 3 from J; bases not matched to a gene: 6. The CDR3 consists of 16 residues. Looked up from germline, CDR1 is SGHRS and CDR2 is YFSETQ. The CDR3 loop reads CASSLEPQGVNQPQHF. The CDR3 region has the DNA TGCGCCAGCAGCTTGGAACCGCAGGGGGTCAATCAGCCCCAGCATTTT.

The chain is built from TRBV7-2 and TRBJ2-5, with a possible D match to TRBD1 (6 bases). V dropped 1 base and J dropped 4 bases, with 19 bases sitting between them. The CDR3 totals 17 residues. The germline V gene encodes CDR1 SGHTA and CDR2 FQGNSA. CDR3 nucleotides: TGTGCCAGCAGCTTAGGGACTTACAGGGATAGGGGAGAGACCCAGTACTTC. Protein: CASSLGTYRDRGETQYF.

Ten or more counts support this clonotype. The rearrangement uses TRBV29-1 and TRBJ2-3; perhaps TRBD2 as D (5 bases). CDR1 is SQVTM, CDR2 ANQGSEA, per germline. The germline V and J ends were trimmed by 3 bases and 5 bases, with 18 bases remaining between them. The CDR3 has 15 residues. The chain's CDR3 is CSVDGTRILGDTQYF. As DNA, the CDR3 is TGCAGCGTTGATGGAACTAGAATCTTAGGAGATACGCAGTATTTT.

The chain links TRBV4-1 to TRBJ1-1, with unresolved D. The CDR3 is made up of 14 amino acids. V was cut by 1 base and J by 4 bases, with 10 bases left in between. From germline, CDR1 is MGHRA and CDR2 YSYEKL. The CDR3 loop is CASSQVWAGTEAFF. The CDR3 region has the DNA TGCGCCAGCAGCCAAGTGTGGGCGGGCACTGAAGCTTTCTTT.

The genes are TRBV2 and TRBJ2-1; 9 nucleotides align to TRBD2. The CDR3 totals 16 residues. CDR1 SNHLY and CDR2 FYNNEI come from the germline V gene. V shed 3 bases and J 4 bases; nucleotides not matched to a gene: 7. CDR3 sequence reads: CASSEAGAGGYNEQFF. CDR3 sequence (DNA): TGTGCCAGCAGTGAGGCCGGGGCGGGGGGGTACAATGAGCAGTTCTTC.

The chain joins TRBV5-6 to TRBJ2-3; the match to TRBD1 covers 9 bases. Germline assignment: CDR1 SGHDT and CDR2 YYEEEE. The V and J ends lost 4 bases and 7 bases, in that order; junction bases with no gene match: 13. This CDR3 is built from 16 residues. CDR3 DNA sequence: TGTGCCAGCAGCCCTGACAGGGGGAAACGAACAAATACGCAGTATTTT. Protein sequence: CASSPDRGKRTNTQYF.

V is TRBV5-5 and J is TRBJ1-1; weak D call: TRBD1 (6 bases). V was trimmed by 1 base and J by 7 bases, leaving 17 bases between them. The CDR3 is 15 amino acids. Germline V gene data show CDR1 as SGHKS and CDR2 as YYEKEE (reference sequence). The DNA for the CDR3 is TGTGCCAGCAGCTTGAGGATAGGCGAGGGGGGTGAAGCTTTCTTT. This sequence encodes CASSLRIGEGGEAFF.

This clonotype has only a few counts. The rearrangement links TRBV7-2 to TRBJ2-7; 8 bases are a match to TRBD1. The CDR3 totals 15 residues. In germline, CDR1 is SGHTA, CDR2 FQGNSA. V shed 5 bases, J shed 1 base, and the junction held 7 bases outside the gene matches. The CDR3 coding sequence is TGTGCCAGCAGCCCTCCTCGACAGGGGTCCTACGAGCAGTACTTC. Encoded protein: CASSPPRQGSYEQYF.

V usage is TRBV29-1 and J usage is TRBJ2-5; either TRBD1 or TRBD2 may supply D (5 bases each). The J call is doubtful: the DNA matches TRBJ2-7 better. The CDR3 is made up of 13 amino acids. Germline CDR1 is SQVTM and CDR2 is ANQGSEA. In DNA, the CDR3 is TGCAGCGTTGAGGGACGGGGACGGAACGAGCAGTACTTC. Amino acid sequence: CSVEGRGRNEQYF.

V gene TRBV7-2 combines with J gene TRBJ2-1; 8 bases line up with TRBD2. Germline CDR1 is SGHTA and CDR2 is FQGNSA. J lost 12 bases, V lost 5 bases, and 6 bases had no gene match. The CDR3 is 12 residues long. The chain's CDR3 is CASSRDGLAQFF. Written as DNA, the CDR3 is TGTGCCAGCAGCCGGGATGGACTAGCGCAGTTCTTC.

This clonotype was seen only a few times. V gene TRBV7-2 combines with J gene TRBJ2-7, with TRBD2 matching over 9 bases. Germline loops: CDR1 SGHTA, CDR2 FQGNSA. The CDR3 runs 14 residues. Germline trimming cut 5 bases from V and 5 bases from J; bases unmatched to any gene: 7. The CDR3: CASSPSGKVHEQYF. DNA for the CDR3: TGTGCCAGCAGCCCTAGCGGGAAAGTCCACGAGCAGTACTTC.

CDR3 loop: CASSQDRLGEQYF. The CDR3 DNA follows: TGTGCCAGCAGCCAGGACCGGCTGGGGGAGCAGTACTTC. The chain uses TRBV3-1 and TRBJ2-5; TRBD1 or TRBD2 may be the D gene (5 bases each). The CDR3 has 13 amino acids. The germline V gene encodes CDR1 LGHDT and CDR2 YNNKEL (reference sequence). V lost 3 bases and J 11 bases, leaving 16 bases between the germline ends.

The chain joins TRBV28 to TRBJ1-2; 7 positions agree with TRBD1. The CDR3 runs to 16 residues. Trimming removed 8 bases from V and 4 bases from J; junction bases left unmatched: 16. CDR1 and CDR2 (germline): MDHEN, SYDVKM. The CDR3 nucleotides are TGTGCCAGCGGCCGGGACAGCTACGTTCCTAGCTATGGCTACACCTTC. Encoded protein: CASGRDSYVPSYGYTF.

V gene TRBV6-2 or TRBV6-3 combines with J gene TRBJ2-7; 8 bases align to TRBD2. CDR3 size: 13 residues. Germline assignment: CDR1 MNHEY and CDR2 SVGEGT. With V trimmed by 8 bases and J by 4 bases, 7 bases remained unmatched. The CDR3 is CASRAGVNYEQYF. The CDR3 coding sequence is TGTGCCAGCCGAGCGGGAGTTAATTACGAGCAGTACTTC.

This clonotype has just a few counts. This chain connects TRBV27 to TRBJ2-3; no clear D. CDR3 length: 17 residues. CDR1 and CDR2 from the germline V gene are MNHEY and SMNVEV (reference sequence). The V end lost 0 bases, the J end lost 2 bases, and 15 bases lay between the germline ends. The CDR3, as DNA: TGTGCCAGCAGTTTATCGGAAGCCAGCCTAGACACAGATACGCAGTATTTT. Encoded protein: CASSLSEASLDTDTQYF.